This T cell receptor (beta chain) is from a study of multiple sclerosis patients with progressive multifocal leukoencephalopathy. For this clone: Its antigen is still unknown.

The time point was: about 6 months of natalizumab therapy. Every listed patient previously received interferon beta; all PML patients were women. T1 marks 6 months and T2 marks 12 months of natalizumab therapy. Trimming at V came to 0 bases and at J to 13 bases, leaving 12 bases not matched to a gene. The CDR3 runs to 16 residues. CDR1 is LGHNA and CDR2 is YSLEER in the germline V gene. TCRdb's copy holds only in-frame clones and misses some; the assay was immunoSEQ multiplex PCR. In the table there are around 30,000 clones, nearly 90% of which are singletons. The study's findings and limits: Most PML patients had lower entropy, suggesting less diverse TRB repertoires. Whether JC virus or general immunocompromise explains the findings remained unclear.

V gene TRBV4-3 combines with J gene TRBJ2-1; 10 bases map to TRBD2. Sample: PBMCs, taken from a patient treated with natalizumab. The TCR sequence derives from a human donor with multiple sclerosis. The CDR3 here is CASSQDISGLAADQFF. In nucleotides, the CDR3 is TGCGCCAGCAGCCAAGATATCTCCGGACTAGCGGCCGACCAGTTCTTC.